Listed below are T cell receptor beta chains from one sample, sequenced in a study of human T cells and chemical hapten exposure. In TCRdb, the RACE reads were re-called with MiXCR into one record per CDR3 protein. Of around 100,000 distinct CDR3 sequences listed, 11% were seen once; the top ten hold roughly 3.3%. The material sequenced was whole blood, taken in connection with sensitization to the hapten diphenylcyclopropenone (DPC). These receptor sequences come from a woman aged 40 to 50 with alopecia areata. Some clones in this sample may be carry-over from other donors' samples. CDR3s include the opening cysteine and the closing phenylalanine or tryptophan. A D gene is named only where the DNA matches it firmly. Some rows have no size entry. The others give once, few or many, or a class for an expanded clone.

clone_size: NA; j_call: TRBJ1-1; cdr3_length: 16; v_call: TRBV13; d_call: NA; cdr3_aa: CASSSVGVKMNTEAFF; cdr3_nt: TGTGCCAGCAGCTCCGTCGGGGTGAAAATGAACACTGAAGCTTTCTTT
clone_size: NA; j_call: TRBJ2-3; cdr3_length: 12; v_call: TRBV20-1; d_call: NA; cdr3_aa: CSAQGTVDTQYF; cdr3_nt: TGCAGTGCTCAGGGAACGGTAGATACGCAGTATTTT
clone_size: few; j_call: TRBJ1-4; cdr3_length: 17; v_call: TRBV7-6; d_call: NA; cdr3_aa: CASSLEGTFATNEKLFF; cdr3_nt: TGTGCCAGCAGCTTAGAGGGCACATTCGCAACTAATGAAAAACTGTTTTTT
clone_size: many; j_call: TRBJ2-5; cdr3_length: 15; v_call: TRBV14; d_call: NA; cdr3_aa: CASSQDPPGIGTQYF; cdr3_nt: TGTGCCAGCAGCCAAGACCCCCCGGGAATTGGGACCCAGTACTTC
clone_size: many; j_call: TRBJ2-6; cdr3_length: 15; v_call: TRBV6-2/TRBV6-3; d_call: NA; cdr3_aa: CASSLADGGANVLTF; cdr3_nt: TGTGCCAGCAGTTTGGCGGACGGAGGGGCCAACGTCCTGACTTTC
clone_size: many; j_call: TRBJ2-3; cdr3_length: 16; v_call: TRBV20-1; d_call: NA; cdr3_aa: CSARDGGSEGRDTQYF; cdr3_nt: TGCAGTGCTAGAGATGGAGGCTCCGAGGGGCGAGATACGCAGTATTTT
clone_size: many; j_call: TRBJ1-6; cdr3_length: 12; v_call: TRBV6-5; d_call: TRBD1; cdr3_aa: CASSQGGAPLHF; cdr3_nt: TGTGCCAGCAGCCAGGGGGGGGCACCCCTCCACTTT
clone_size: NA; j_call: TRBJ1-1; cdr3_length: 15; v_call: TRBV7-2; d_call: NA; cdr3_aa: CASSFRQAANTEAFF; cdr3_nt: TGTGCCAGCAGCTTCAGACAGGCTGCGAACACTGAAGCTTTCTTT
clone_size: NA; j_call: TRBJ1-1; cdr3_length: 13; v_call: TRBV18; d_call: NA; cdr3_aa: CASSPGVNTEAFF; cdr3_nt: TGTGCCAGCTCACCAGGGGTGAACACTGAAGCTTTCTTT
clone_size: NA; j_call: TRBJ1-6; cdr3_length: 15; v_call: TRBV5-8; d_call: NA; cdr3_aa: CASSSRSSYNSPLHF; cdr3_nt: TGTGCCAGCAGCTCCCGGAGCTCCTATAATTCACCCCTCCACTTT